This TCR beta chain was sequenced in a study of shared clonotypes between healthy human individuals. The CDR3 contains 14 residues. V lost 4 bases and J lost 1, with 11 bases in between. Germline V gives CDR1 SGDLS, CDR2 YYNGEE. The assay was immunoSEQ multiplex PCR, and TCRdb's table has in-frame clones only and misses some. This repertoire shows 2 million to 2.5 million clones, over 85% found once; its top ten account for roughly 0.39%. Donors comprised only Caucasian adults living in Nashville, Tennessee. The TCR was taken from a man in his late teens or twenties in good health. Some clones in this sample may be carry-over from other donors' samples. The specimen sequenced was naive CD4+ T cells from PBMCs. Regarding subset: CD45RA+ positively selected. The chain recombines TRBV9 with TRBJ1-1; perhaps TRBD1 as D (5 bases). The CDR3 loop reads CASSTRGRNTEAFF. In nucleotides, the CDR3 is TGTGCCAGCAGCACAAGGGGAAGGAACACTGAAGCTTTCTTT. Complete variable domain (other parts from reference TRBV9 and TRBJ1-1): DSGVTQTPKHLITATGQRVTLRCSPRSGDLSVYWYQQSLDQGLQFLIQYYNGEERAKGNILERFSAQQFPDLHSELNLSSLELGDSALYFCASSTRGRNTEAFFGQGTRLTVV.